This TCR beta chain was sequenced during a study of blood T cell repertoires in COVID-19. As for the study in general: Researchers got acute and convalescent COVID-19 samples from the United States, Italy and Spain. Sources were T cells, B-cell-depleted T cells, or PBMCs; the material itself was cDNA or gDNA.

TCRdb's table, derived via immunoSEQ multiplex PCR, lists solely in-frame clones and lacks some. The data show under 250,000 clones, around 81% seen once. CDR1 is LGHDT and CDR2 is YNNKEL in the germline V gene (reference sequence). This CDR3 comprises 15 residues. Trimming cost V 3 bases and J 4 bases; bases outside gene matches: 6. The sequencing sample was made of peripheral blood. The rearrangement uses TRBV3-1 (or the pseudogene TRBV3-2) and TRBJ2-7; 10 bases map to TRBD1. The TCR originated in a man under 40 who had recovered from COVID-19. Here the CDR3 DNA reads TGTGCCAGCAGCCAGAGGGACAGGGGCCGGTACGAGCAGTACTTC. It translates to CASSQRDRGRYEQYF.